These 5 T cell receptor beta chains originate from one sample sequenced in a study of blood T cell repertoires in COVID-19. The table came from immunoSEQ multiplex PCR; TCRdb's copy has only in-frame clones and leaves some out. Among some 260,000 clones, nearly 90% were seen once, and the ten largest hold around 2%. The sample comprised peripheral blood. These receptors came from a woman between 40 and 50 years old who had recovered from COVID-19.

DNA of the CDR3: TGTGCCAGCAGAGACTTAAGGGGGGACAGGCCCACCTACAATGAGCAGTTCTTC. It translates to CASRDLRGDRPTYNEQFF. The rearrangement uses TRBV2 and TRBJ2-1; TRBD1 matches at 8 bases. V lost 6 bases and J lost 2; bases outside the gene matches: 15. This CDR3 is built from 18 residues. Germline CDR1 SNHLY, CDR2 FYNNEI.

The gene calls are TRBV23-1 and TRBJ1-2; possibly TRBD1 for D (5 bases). TRBV23-1 carries the ORF label, with uncertain function. The CDR3 is made up of 14 amino acids. The ends were cut back, 2 bases at V and 7 bases at J, with 14 bases in the middle. The DNA for the CDR3 is TGCGCCAGCAGTCAACAGGGTCTCGTACGTGGCTACACCTTC. This encodes CASSQQGLVRGYTF.

V usage is TRBV18 and J usage is TRBJ2-3; 11 positions match TRBD2. Germline V gene sequence: CDR1 KGHSH, CDR2 LQKENI. V was pared by 3 bases and J by 6 bases, with 20 bases of the junction left unmatched. This CDR3 is 20 amino acids long. CDR3 residues: CASSPLGTTSGVNRLDTQYF. The CDR3, as DNA: TGTGCCAGCTCACCTTTAGGGACGACTAGCGGGGTGAATAGGCTGGATACGCAGTATTTT.

The chain employs TRBV11-2 and TRBJ2-2, with 7 bases identical to TRBD2. V shed 4 bases, J shed 5 bases, and the junction held 7 bases outside the gene matches. Germline V lookup: CDR1 SGHAT, CDR2 FQNNGV. This CDR3 region has 15 residues. The CDR3 reads CASSSRLATTGELFF. The DNA for the CDR3 is TGTGCCAGCAGCTCACGACTAGCTACGACCGGGGAGCTGTTTTTT.

The chain combines TRBV19 with TRBJ1-1, with TRBD1 identical over 7 bases. CDR3 length: 19 amino acids. V lost 3 bases, J lost 2 bases, and 18 bases stayed unmatched. Germline CDR1 is LNHDA and CDR2 is SQIVND (reference sequence). CDR3 coding DNA: TGTGCCAGTAGTATCCGACAGGGACTTGGAGTTGGGCGAAACACTGAAGCTTTCTTT. The encoded protein is CASSIRQGLGVGRNTEAFF.